This T cell receptor (beta chain) was obtained from a study of OX40 agonist ivuxolimab in advanced cancers. Between the trimmed V and J ends, which lost 0 bases and 7 bases, there was a span of 12 bases. Germline-derived CDR1 and CDR2 are MNHEY and SVGAGI. The CDR3 has 15 residues. Sampled blood was obtained at baseline, cycle 4 day 1, and cycle 7 day 1. The protocol was immunoSEQ multiplex PCR, while the TCRdb copy is restricted to in-frame clones and leaves out a portion. The sample has about 33,000 clones, roughly 80% seen once. The receptor was derived from an adult with an advanced solid tumor such as melanoma, head and neck, liver or kidney cancer. This chain links TRBV6-5 with TRBJ2-2; D gene uncertain. Source: CD4+ or CD8+ T cells sorted from blood, taken in a trial of the OX40 agonist ivuxolimab. The DNA of the CDR3 is TGTGCCAGCAGTTACTCGCCCTTAGCCAACGGGGAGCTGTTTTTT. Translation: CASSYSPLANGELFF.